This is a list of T cell receptor beta chains from one sample in a study of blood T cell repertoires in COVID-19. The protocol was immunoSEQ multiplex PCR, while the TCRdb copy is restricted to in-frame clones and leaves out a portion. The data show roughly 70,000 clones, about nine tenths seen once. Sequenced sample: peripheral blood. The receptors come from a human donor in a cohort sampled during active COVID-19. The CDR3 runs from the conserved cysteine through the conserved F or W. D genes are given only for firm matches.

>TRBD2|TRBV3-1/TRBV3-2|TRBJ2-1
CASSHDGLAGGNEQFF
TGTGCCAGCAGCCATGACGGACTAGCGGGGGGGAATGAGCAGTTCTTC
>TRBD1|TRBV4-3|TRBJ1-2
CASSQAGGASYGYTF
TGCGCCAGCAGCCAGGCAGGGGGCGCCTCCTATGGCTACACCTTC
>TRBD1|TRBV28|TRBJ1-5
CASSLWGQGEGQPQHF
TGTGCCAGCAGTTTGTGGGGACAGGGGGAGGGTCAGCCCCAGCATTTT
>.|TRBV6-6|TRBJ1-6
CASSFTGLFYSPLHF
TGTGCCAGCAGTTTCACAGGGCTCTTCTATTCACCCCTCCACTTT
>.|TRBV3-1/TRBV3-2|TRBJ1-6
CASSPYQESGSPLHF
TGTGCCAGCAGCCCATATCAGGAGAGCGGTTCACCCCTCCACTTT
>.|TRBV29-1|TRBJ2-6
CSVVFATGANVLTF
TGCAGCGTTGTTTTCGCTACTGGGGCCAACGTCCTGACTTTC
>.|TRBV11-2|TRBJ2-2
CASNPPGTGELFF
TGTGCCAGCAACCCTCCGGGCACCGGGGAGCTGTTTTTT
>.|TRBV30|TRBJ2-7
CAWSYNYEQYF
TGTGCCTGGAGTTACAACTACGAGCAGTACTTC
>TRBD1|TRBV6-5|TRBJ1-6
CASSREQGNSPLHF
TGTGCCAGCAGTCGTGAACAGGGGAATTCACCCCTCCACTTT
>TRBD1|TRBV20-1|TRBJ2-1
CSASGIFGQGAFYNEQFF
TGCAGTGCTAGTGGCATATTCGGGCAGGGGGCCTTCTACAATGAGCAGTTCTTC
>.|TRBV10-2|TRBJ2-7
CASTIYYGSYEQYF
TGCGCCAGCACAATATACTACGGCTCCTACGAGCAGTACTTC
>.|TRBV7-2|TRBJ1-3
CASSLGSGNTIYF
TGTGCCAGCAGCTTGGGGAGTGGAAACACCATATATTTT
>.|TRBV5-6|TRBJ1-1
CASSLDITTEAFF
TGTGCCAGCAGCTTGGACATAACCACTGAAGCTTTCTTT
>.|TRBV11-2|TRBJ2-3
CASTLRGGGRADTQYF
TGTGCCAGCACCCTCCGAGGGGGGGGCCGCGCAGATACGCAGTATTTT
>TRBD1|TRBV4-1|TRBJ2-7
CASSQDRTGSSYEQYF
TGCGCCAGCAGCCAAGATAGGACAGGGTCGTCCTACGAGCAGTACTTC